This T cell receptor beta chain originates from a study of T cells in Graves' hyperthyroidism and ophthalmopathy. Uncontrolled infection, other autoimmune disease, pregnancy or lactation disqualified patients from enrolment. Amplification yielded TCR beta CDR3 regions, with RNA transcripts as the source. In the first-round RT-PCR of the TCR CDR3, the HTBI primer set was used. TCRdb re-called the multiplex PCR reads through MiXCR, storing one row per CDR3 protein. The sample has a few hundred thousand distinct CDR3 sequences, over 12% seen once. The CDR3 runs to 14 residues. The V gene lost 5 bases and the J gene lost 5 bases, with 15 bases spanning the gap. The germline CDR1 and CDR2 sequences are SNHLY and FYNNEI. This clonotype is a singleton in its sample.

The sample was blood. This chain uses TRBV2 with TRBJ1-2, with D possibly TRBD1 on 6 matching bases. The clonotype was recovered from a woman in her 50s with Graves' hyperthyroidism that later progressed to Graves' ophthalmopathy. The CDR3, as DNA: TGTGCCAGCAGTTCCGGGGGGGCCGGGTATGGCTACACCTTC. It translates to CASSSGGAGYGYTF.